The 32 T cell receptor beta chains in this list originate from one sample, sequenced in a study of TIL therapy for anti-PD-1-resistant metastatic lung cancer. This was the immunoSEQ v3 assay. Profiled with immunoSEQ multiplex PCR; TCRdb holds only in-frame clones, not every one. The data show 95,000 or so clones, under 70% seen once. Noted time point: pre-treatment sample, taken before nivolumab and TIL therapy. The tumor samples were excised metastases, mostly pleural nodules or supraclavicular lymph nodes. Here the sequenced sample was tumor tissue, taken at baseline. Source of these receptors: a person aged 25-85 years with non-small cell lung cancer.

The CDR3 DNA reads as TGTGCCAGCAGCACGACAGGGGCAGGAGAGACCCAGTACTTC. As protein: CASSTTGAGETQYF. The V and J genes are TRBV7-8 and TRBJ2-5; 8 nucleotides align to TRBD1. The CDR3 spans 14 residues. V shed 5 bases, J shed 4 bases, and the junction held 6 bases outside the gene matches. Per the germline V gene, CDR1 is SGHVS and CDR2 is FQNEAQ. Combining the CDR3 with reference TRBV7-8 and TRBJ2-5 gives the whole variable domain GAGVSQSPRYKVAKRGQDVALRCDPISGHVSLFWYQQALGQGPEFLTYFQNEAQLDKSGLPSDRFFAERPEGSVSTLKIQRTQQEDSAVYLCASSTTGAGETQYFGPGTRLLVL.

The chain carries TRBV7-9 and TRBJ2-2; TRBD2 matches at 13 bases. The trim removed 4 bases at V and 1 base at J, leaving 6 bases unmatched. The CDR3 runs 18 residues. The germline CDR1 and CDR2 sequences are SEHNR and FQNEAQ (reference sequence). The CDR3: CASSWGGLAGKNTGELFF. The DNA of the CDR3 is TGTGCCAGCAGCTGGGGGGGACTAGCGGGAAAGAACACCGGGGAGCTGTTTTTT.

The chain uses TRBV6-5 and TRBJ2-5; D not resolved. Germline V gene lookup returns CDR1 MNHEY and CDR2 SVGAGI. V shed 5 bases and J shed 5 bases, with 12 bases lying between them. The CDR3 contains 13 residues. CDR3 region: CASSPNDPETQYF. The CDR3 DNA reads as TGTGCCAGCAGTCCAAACGACCCGGAGACCCAGTACTTC.

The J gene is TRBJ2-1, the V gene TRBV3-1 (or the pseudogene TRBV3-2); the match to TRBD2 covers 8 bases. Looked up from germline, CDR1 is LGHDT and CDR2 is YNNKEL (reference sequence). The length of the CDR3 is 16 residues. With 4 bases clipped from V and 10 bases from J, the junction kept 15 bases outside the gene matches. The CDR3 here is CASSPPSGSRDQEQFF. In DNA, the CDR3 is TGTGCCAGCAGCCCCCCAAGCGGGAGTCGAGATCAGGAGCAGTTCTTC.

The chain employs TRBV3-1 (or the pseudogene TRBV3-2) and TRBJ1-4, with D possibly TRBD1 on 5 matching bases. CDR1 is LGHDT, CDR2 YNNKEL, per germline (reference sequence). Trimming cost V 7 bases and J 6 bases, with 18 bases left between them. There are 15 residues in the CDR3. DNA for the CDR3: TGTGCCAGCACCAGTTCGACAGTAAATTATGAAAAACTGTTTTTT. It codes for CASTSSTVNYEKLFF.

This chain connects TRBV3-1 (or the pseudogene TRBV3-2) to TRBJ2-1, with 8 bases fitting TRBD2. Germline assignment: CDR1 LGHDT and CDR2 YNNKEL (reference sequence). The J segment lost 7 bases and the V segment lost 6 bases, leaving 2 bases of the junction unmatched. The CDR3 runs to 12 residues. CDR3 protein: CASRGTRNEQFF. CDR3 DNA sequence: TGTGCCAGCAGAGGGACTAGAAATGAGCAGTTCTTC.

In DNA, the CDR3 is TGTGCCAGCAGCAGGTTCGACCTAAGCTCCTACAATGAGCAGTTCTTC. Translation: CASSRFDLSSYNEQFF. This chain links TRBV11-2 with TRBJ2-1; D uncertain. The CDR3 contains 16 residues. Germline CDR1 reads SGHAT; CDR2 reads FQNNGV. V gave up 5 bases and J gave up 0 bases, with 14 bases separating them. The whole variable domain, remainder taken from reference TRBV11-2 and TRBJ2-1, is EAGVAQSPRYKIIEKRQSVAFWCNPISGHATLYWYQQILGQGPKLLIQFQNNGVVDDSQLPKDRFSAERLKGVDSTLKIQPAKLEDSAVYLCASSRFDLSSYNEQFFGPGTRLTVL.

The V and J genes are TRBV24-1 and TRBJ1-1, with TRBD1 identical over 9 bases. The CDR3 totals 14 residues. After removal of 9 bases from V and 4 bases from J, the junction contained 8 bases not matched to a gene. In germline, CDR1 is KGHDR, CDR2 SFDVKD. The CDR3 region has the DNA TGTGCCACCCGGGACAGGGCTCGGGGCACTGAAGCTTTCTTT. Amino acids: CATRDRARGTEAFF.

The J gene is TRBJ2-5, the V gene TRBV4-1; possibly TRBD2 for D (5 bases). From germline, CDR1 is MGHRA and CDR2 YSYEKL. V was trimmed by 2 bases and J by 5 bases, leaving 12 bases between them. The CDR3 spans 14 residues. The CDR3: CASSQHTRDETQYF. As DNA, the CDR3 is TGCGCCAGCAGCCAACACACTAGAGATGAGACCCAGTACTTC.

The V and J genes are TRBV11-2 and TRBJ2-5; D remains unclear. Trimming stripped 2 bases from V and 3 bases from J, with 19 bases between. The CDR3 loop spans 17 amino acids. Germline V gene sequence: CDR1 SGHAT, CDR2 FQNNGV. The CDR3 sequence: CASSLLWAVTMKETQYF. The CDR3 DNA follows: TGTGCCAGCAGCTTACTCTGGGCAGTGACGATGAAAGAGACCCAGTACTTC.

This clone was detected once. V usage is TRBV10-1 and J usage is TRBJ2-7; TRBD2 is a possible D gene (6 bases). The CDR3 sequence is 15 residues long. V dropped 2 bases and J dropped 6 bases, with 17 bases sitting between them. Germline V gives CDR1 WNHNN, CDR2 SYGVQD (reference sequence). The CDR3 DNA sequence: TGCGCCAGCAGTGAGCTGGGACTTTCGGGGTCCGAGCAGTACTTC. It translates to CASSELGLSGSEQYF.

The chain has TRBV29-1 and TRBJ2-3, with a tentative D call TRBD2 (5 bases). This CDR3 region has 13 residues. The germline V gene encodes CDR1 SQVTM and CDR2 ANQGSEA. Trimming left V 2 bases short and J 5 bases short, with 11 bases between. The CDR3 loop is CSVEPPGRDTQYF. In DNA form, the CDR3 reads TGCAGCGTTGAACCGCCGGGGAGAGATACGCAGTATTTT.

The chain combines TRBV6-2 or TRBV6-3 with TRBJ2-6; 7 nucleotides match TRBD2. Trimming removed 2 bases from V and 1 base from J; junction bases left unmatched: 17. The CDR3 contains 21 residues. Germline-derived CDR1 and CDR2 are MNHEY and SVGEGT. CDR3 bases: TGTGCCAGCAGTTACGTCTCGAATCGGGGTCTAGCGGTGTCTGGGGCCAACGTCCTGACTTTC. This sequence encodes CASSYVSNRGLAVSGANVLTF.

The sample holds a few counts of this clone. CDR3 protein: CSASRVAGGYNEQFF. As DNA, the CDR3 is TGCAGTGCTAGTCGGGTAGCGGGGGGATACAATGAGCAGTTCTTC. This chain uses TRBV20-1 with TRBJ2-1; 10 nucleotides match TRBD2. The CDR3 sequence is 15 residues long. Germline CDR1 is DFQATT and CDR2 is SNEGSKA (reference sequence). V shed 3 bases, J shed 4 bases, and the junction held 6 bases outside the gene matches.

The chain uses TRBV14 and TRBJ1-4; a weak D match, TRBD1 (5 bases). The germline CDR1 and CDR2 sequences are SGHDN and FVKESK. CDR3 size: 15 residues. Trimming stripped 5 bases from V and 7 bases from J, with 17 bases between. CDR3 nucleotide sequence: TGTGCCAGCAGCGGTCAGGGAGGAGGGTTTGAAAAACTGTTTTTT. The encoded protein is CASSGQGGGFEKLFF.

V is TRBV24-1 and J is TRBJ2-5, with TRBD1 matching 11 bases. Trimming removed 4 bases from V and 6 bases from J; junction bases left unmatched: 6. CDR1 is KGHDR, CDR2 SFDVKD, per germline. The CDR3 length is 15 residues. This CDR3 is CATSEGTGGIKTQYF. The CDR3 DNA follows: TGTGCCACCAGTGAAGGGACAGGGGGAATAAAGACCCAGTACTTC.

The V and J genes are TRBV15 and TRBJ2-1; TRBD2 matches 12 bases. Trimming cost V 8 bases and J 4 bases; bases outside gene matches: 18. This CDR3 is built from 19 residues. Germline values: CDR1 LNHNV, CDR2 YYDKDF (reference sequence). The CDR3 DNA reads TGTGCCACCCGGGGACCCCGGACTAGCGGGATCGATCGGTACAATGAGCAGTTCTTC. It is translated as CATRGPRTSGIDRYNEQFF. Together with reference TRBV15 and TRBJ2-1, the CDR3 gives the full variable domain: DAMVIQNPRYQVTQFGKPVTLSCSQTLNHNVMYWYQQKSSQAPKLLFHYYDKDFNNEADTPDNFQSRRPNTSFCFLDIRSPGLGDTAMYLCATRGPRTSGIDRYNEQFFGPGTRLTVL.

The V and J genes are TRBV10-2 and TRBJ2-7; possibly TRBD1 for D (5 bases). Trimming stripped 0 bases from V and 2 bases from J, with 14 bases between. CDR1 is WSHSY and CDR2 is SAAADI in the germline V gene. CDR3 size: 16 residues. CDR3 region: CASSESNRPQPYEQYF. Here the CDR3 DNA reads TGCGCCAGCAGTGAGTCGAACAGGCCCCAGCCCTACGAGCAGTACTTC.

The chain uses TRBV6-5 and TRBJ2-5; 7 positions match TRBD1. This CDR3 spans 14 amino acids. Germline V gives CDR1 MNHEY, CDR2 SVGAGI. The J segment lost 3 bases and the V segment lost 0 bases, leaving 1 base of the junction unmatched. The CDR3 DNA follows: TGTGCCAGCAGTTACTCAGGGGGCGAAGAGACCCAGTACTTC. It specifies CASSYSGGEETQYF.

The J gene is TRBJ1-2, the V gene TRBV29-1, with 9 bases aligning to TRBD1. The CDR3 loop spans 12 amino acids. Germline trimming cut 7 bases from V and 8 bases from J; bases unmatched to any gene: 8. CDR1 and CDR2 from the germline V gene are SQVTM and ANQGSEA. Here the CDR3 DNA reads TGCAGCGCAAAACAGGGGGCGAGAGGCTACACCTTC. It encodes CSAKQGARGYTF.

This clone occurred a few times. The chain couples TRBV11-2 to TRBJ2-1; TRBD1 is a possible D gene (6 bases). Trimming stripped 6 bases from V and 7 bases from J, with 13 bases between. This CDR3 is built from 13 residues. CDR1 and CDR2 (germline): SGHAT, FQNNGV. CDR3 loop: CASRPAGANEQFF. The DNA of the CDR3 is TGTGCCAGCAGACCCGCAGGGGCTAATGAGCAGTTCTTC.

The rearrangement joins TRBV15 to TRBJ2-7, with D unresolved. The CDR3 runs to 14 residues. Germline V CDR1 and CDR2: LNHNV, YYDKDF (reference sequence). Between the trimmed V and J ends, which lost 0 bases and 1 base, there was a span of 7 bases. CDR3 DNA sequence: TGTGCCACCAGCAGAGATGTCGGGTCCTACGAGCAGTACTTC. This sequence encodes CATSRDVGSYEQYF. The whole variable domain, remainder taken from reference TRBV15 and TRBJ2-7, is DAMVIQNPRYQVTQFGKPVTLSCSQTLNHNVMYWYQQKSSQAPKLLFHYYDKDFNNEADTPDNFQSRRPNTSFCFLDIRSPGLGDTAMYLCATSRDVGSYEQYFGPGTRLTVT.

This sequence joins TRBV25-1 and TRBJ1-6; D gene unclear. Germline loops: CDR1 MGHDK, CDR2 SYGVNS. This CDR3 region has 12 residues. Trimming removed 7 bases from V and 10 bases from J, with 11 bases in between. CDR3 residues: CASKAVHSPLHF. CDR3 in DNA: TGTGCCAGCAAGGCAGTCCACTCACCCCTCCACTTT.

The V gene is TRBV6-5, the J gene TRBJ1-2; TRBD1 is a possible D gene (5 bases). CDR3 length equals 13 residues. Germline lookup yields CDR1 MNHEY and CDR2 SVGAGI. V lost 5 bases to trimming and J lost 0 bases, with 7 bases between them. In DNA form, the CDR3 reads TGTGCCAGCAGTCGGACAACTAACTATGGCTACACCTTC. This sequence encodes CASSRTTNYGYTF.

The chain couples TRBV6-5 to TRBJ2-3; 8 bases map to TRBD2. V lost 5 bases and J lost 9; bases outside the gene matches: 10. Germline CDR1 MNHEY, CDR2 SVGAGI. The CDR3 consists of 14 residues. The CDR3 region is CASSTRGGDGTQYF. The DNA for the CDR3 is TGTGCCAGCAGTACCCGGGGGGGCGACGGGACGCAGTATTTT.

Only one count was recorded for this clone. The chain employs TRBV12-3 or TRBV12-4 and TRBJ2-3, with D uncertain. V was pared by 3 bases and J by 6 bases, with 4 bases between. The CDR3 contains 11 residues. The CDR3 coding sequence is TGTGCCAGCAGTTTTAAGGATACGCAGTATTTT. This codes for CASSFKDTQYF.

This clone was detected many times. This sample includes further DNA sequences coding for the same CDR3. The DNA of the CDR3 is TGTGCCACCGGGGAGAACTCCTACGAGCAGTACTTC. This sequence encodes CATGENSYEQYF. This chain joins TRBV15 and TRBJ2-7, with D possibly matching TRBD2 (5 bases). This CDR3 has 12 residues. V shed 8 bases and J shed 0 bases, with 8 bases lying between them. Germline CDR1 LNHNV, CDR2 YYDKDF (reference sequence). Supplemented by reference TRBV15 and TRBJ2-7, the full variable domain reads DAMVIQNPRYQVTQFGKPVTLSCSQTLNHNVMYWYQQKSSQAPKLLFHYYDKDFNNEADTPDNFQSRRPNTSFCFLDIRSPGLGDTAMYLCATGENSYEQYFGPGTRLTVT.

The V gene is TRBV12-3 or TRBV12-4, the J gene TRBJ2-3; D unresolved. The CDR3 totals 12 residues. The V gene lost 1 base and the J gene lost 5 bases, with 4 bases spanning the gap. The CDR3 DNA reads TGTGCCAGCAGTTTAGGTGGAGATACGCAGTATTTT. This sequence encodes CASSLGGDTQYF.

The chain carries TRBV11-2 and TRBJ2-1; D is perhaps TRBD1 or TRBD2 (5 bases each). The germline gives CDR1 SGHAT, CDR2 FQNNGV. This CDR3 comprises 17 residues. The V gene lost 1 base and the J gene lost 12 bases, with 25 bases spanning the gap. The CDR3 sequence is CASSLAAGTDLILGQFF. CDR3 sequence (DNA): TGTGCCAGCAGCTTAGCGGCCGGGACCGACTTAATCCTAGGGCAGTTCTTC.

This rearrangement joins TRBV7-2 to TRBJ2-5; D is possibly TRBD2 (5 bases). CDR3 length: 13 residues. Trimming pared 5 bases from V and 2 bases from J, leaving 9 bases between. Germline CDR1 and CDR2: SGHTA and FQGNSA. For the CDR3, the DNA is TGTGCCAGCAGCCCAGGACTGCAAGAGACCCAGTACTTC. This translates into CASSPGLQETQYF.

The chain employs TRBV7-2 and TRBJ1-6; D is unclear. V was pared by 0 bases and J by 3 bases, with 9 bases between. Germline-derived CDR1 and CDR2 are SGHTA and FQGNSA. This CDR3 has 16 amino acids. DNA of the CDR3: TGTGCCAGCAGCTTAGCGTTTGACGGCTATAATTCACCCCTCCACTTT. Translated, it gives CASSLAFDGYNSPLHF.

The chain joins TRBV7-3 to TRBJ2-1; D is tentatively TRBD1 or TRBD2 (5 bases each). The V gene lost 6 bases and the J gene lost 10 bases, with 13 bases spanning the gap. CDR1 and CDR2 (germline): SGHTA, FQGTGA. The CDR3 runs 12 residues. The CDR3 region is CASRNRDEEQFF. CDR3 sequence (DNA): TGTGCCAGCAGGAACCGGGACGAAGAGCAGTTCTTC.